This record covers a single T cell receptor beta chain. These data originate in a study of blood T cell repertoires in COVID-19. Study details: Samples of COVID-19 (acute and convalescent) were obtained from the United States, Italy and Spain. T cells, B-cell-depleted T cells, or PBMCs provided the cDNA or gDNA that served as material.

In the source study's methods: Amplification of reference gene primers was used by the study to estimate nucleated cell counts. Here immunoSEQ multiplex PCR was the method, and the copy in TCRdb shows in-frame clones only, minus some. V, J and clone size are those of that table, while D and trimming were read from the DNA. The table shows over 250,000 clones, with over 80% occurring only once. Those enrolled in Seattle joined during active infection and were followed longitudinally afterward. The sample consisted of peripheral blood. This sequence was found in a woman in her 70s with COVID-19, enrolled during active disease.

The CDR3 DNA reads as TGTGCCAGCAGCACCGGAAGCAGGGAGCAGTACTTC. It yields the protein CASSTGSREQYF. V and J are TRBV11-3 and TRBJ2-7; D not resolved. Germline values: CDR1 SGHNT, CDR2 YENEEA. The CDR3 spans 12 residues. V lost 5 bases to trimming and J lost 7 bases, with 12 bases between them.